This is a list of T cell receptor beta chains from one sample in a study of regulatory T cells in long-lasting Graves disease. TCRdb independently ran MiXCR on the multiplex PCR reads; one entry per CDR3 protein. The sample carries about 540,000 distinct CDR3 sequences, approximately 13% recorded once. This sample also appeared in a second study, on T cells in Graves' hyperthyroidism and ophthalmopathy.

This specimen was peripheral blood mononuclear cells (PBMCs), taken at new diagnosis, from a patient treated with antithyroid drugs. The source is a man aged 25 to 40 with Graves disease. CDR3s include the opening cysteine and the closing phenylalanine or tryptophan. Each record gives: clone size, D gene, J gene, V gene, CDR3 DNA, CDR3 protein. D genes are given only for firm matches. Expanded clones get a size class; other rows say once, few or many, or leave the size out.

many,TRBD2,TRBJ2-7,TRBV25-1,TGTGCCAGCAGTGACCCCCTAGCGGGAGAAGACGAGCAGTACTTC,CASSDPLAGEDEQYF
many,TRBD2,TRBJ2-5,TRBV13,TGTGCCAGCAGCCCACGGGGGACTAAACCCGAAGAGACCCAGTACTTC,CASSPRGTKPEETQYF
once,TRBD2,TRBJ2-1,TRBV20-1,TGCAGTGCTCCCGGACTAGTCGGGGAGCAGTTCTTC,CSAPGLVGEQFF
many,TRBD1,TRBJ2-3,TRBV5-1,TGCGCCAGCAGCCAACCCAGCGACAGGGGATACACAGATACGCAGTATTTT,CASSQPSDRGYTDTQYF
few,.,TRBJ2-3,TRBV30,TGTGCCTGGAGTTCAGGGGAATTAGATACGCAGTATTTT,CAWSSGELDTQYF
few,.,TRBJ2-1,TRBV12-3/TRBV12-4,TGTGCCAGCAAGGCCTACTACAATGAGCAGTTCTTC,CASKAYYNEQFF
.,.,TRBJ1-2,TRBV4-1,TGCGCCAGCAGCCCACCATTAGCTAACTATGGCTACACCTTC,CASSPPLANYGYTF
many,.,TRBJ1-1,TRBV29-1,TGCAGCGTTGATAGGCGGAATGAAGCTTTCTTT,CSVDRRNEAFF
many,TRBD2,TRBJ2-1,TRBV7-8,TGTGCCAGCAGCTGGACCGGGACTAGCGGGATCTACAATGAGCAGTTCTTC,CASSWTGTSGIYNEQFF
many,.,TRBJ2-1,TRBV20-1,TGCAGTGCTAGGGGAACGGGACACAGAACTTACAATGAGCAGTTCTTC,CSARGTGHRTYNEQFF
.,TRBD1,TRBJ1-3,TRBV11-2,TGTGCCAGCAGCCTAAGACAGGGGCCCTCTGGAAACACCATATATTTT,CASSLRQGPSGNTIYF
many,.,TRBJ2-1,TRBV10-2,TGCGCCAGCGGTAGCAATGAGCAGTTCTTC,CASGSNEQFF
many,TRBD1,TRBJ2-7,TRBV5-1,TGCGCCAGCAGCTACTGGACAGGGCCCACCTACGAGCAGTACTTC,CASSYWTGPTYEQYF
few,.,TRBJ2-3,TRBV25-1,TGTGCCAGCAGTGAAGAGAGATTTAGCACAGATACGCAGTATTTT,CASSEERFSTDTQYF
few,TRBD1,TRBJ2-3,TRBV20-1,TGCAGTGCCCCCCAGGGGGTGGTCACAGATACGCAGTATTTT,CSAPQGVVTDTQYF
.,.,TRBJ1-2,TRBV7-2,TGTGCCAGCAGCTCCACCCCGGGTATGGGGGGCTACACCTTC,CASSSTPGMGGYTF
.,.,TRBJ1-2,TRBV14,TGTGCCAGCAGCCAAGTCGGGGCAGTAGGCTATGGCTACACCTTC,CASSQVGAVGYGYTF
many,TRBD2,TRBJ2-7,TRBV20-1,TGCAGTGCTAGAGAAGGACTAGCGGCCACCTACGAGCAGTACTTC,CSAREGLAATYEQYF
.,.,TRBJ2-5,TRBV29-1,TGCAGCGGAGGAGTGGGGGAGACCCAGTACTTC,CSGGVGETQYF
many,TRBD1,TRBJ2-7,TRBV20-1,TGCAGTGCTAGAGCCGGACAGGGGTACGAGCAGTACTTC,CSARAGQGYEQYF
few,.,TRBJ2-7,TRBV19,TGTGCCAGTAGTGGTCAAAGGACAGTGAGCTTCGAGCAGTACTTC,CASSGQRTVSFEQYF
many,.,TRBJ2-3,TRBV5-1,TGCGCCAGCACTAAAGATTCCACAGATACGCAGTATTTT,CASTKDSTDTQYF
few,TRBD1,TRBJ1-2,TRBV30,TGTGCCTCCCGACAGACAGGGGGCTCAAGTGGCTACACCTTC,CASRQTGGSSGYTF
many,TRBD2,TRBJ2-3,TRBV12-3/TRBV12-4,TGTGCCAGCAGCTCCGGTGGACTAGCGGGAGTGAGCACAGATACGCAGTATTTT,CASSSGGLAGVSTDTQYF
many,TRBD2,TRBJ2-3,TRBV15,TGTGCCACCAGCAGGGGTACTAGCGGGAGCACAGATACGCAGTATTTT,CATSRGTSGSTDTQYF
few,TRBD2,TRBJ2-5,TRBV10-2,TGCGCCAGCAGTTCAGCGGGAGGGATGCAGACCCAGTACTTC,CASSSAGGMQTQYF
many,.,TRBJ2-7,TRBV6-2/TRBV6-3,TGTGCCAGCAGCAACCGCGGAGTCTCCGAGCAGTACTTC,CASSNRGVSEQYF
many,TRBD2,TRBJ2-1,TRBV2,TGTGCCAGCAGTCCGCTCGGGACTAGCGGGAGTAATGAGCAGTTCTTC,CASSPLGTSGSNEQFF
few,.,TRBJ2-2,TRBV7-9,TGTGCCACCCTTATAGACACCGGGGAGCTGTTTTTT,CATLIDTGELFF
few,.,TRBJ2-3,TRBV25-1,TGTGCCAGCAGTATATCAGGCACAGATACGCAGTATTTT,CASSISGTDTQYF
.,.,TRBJ2-3,TRBV18,TGTGCCAGCTCACCGATTCCCAGCGCTACAGATACGCAGTATTTT,CASSPIPSATDTQYF
many,.,TRBJ1-2,TRBV12-3/TRBV12-4,TGTGCCAGCAGTTTAATAACAGGGCTTCGCGGCTACACCTTC,CASSLITGLRGYTF
many,TRBD2,TRBJ2-1,TRBV20-1,TGCAGTGCCCTAGCGGGAGGGCCTGAGCAGTTCTTC,CSALAGGPEQFF
many,TRBD1,TRBJ2-7,TRBV7-9,TGTGCCAGCCGGTCCTCGACAGGGGGCTTTGGCGAGCAGTACTTC,CASRSSTGGFGEQYF
few,TRBD1,TRBJ2-5,TRBV25-1,TGTGCCAGCAGTGTAACAGGGGGCTTGGGAGAGACCCAGTACTTC,CASSVTGGLGETQYF
many,.,TRBJ2-3,TRBV5-1,TGTGCCAGCAGCTTAGAGACAGATACGCAGTATTTT,CASSLETDTQYF
many,TRBD2,TRBJ2-2,TRBV12-3/TRBV12-4,TGTGCCAGCAGTTTATCGGGAGGAATCCCCGGGGAGCTGTTTTTT,CASSLSGGIPGELFF
few,.,TRBJ2-7,TRBV6-5,TGTGCCAGCAGTTACTCGGCGTCGAGAGCCTACGAGCAGTACTTC,CASSYSASRAYEQYF
many,TRBD1,TRBJ2-3,TRBV11-2,TGTGCCAGCAGCTTACACCGGAGACGACAGGGGGTGGGCACAGATACGCAGTATTTT,CASSLHRRRQGVGTDTQYF
many,TRBD1,TRBJ2-7,TRBV5-6,TGTGCCAGCAGCTCCGGGACAGCCACCTACGAGCAGTACTTC,CASSSGTATYEQYF
once,.,TRBJ1-5,TRBV29-1,TGCAGCGTTGGAGGTAACAATCAGCCCCAGCATTTT,CSVGGNNQPQHF
.,.,TRBJ2-1,TRBV25-1,TGTGCCAGCGGATTGGGCGTCCGGAATGAGCAGTTCTTC,CASGLGVRNEQFF
many,TRBD1,TRBJ2-1,TRBV30,TGTGCCTGGAGTTGGGGACAGGGCCACAATGAGCAGTTCTTC,CAWSWGQGHNEQFF
many,.,TRBJ1-1,TRBV19,TGTGCCAGTAGTTACACGAGGAACACTGAAGCTTTCTTT,CASSYTRNTEAFF
many,.,TRBJ1-1,TRBV28,TGTGCCAGCAGTTTAGGGAGGGAGGGTCCGTACCTGAACACTGAAGCTTTCTTT,CASSLGREGPYLNTEAFF